This TCR beta chain was sequenced in a study of beta chain features in type 1 diabetes. Regarding the study as a whole: TCRB CDR3s from Type 1 diabetes patients were moderately but significantly shorter in all four CD4+ subsets. Sequencing of cDNA might inflate the share of cells that strongly express TCR.

Via CD45RO/CCR7/CD25/CD127/CD95/CD27, cells of the CD4+ naive, central memory, regulatory and stem cell-like memory subsets were sorted. Expressed TCRB transcripts were sequenced because the isolated RNA had all been reverse transcribed beforehand. The repertoire was sequenced with immunoSEQ multiplex PCR; TCRdb's copy has only in-frame clones and lacks some. The sample consists of under 400,000 clones, around 20% of them appearing once. Germline assignment: CDR1 SGHNT and CDR2 YYREEE (reference sequence). The CDR3 extends over 15 amino acids. Unmatched junction bases numbered 4, after V lost 2 bases and J lost 7 bases. This clone was seen more than once but under ten times. Its antigen is undetermined.

This receptor was identified in a woman aged 18-29 years in good health. The chain links TRBV5-4 to TRBJ2-3; 13 positions match TRBD2. Sequencing was performed on naive CD4+ T cells from blood. The CDR3, as DNA: TGTGCCAGCAGCTTCCGACTAGCGGGGGGAAATACGCAGTATTTT. It encodes CASSFRLAGGNTQYF.